This T cell receptor (beta chain) was profiled in a study of blood T cell repertoires in COVID-19. The V gene end was trimmed by 4 bases and the J gene end by 0 bases; junction bases not matched to a gene: 11. Germline V gene lookup returns CDR1 SGHRS and CDR2 YFSETQ. CDR3 size: 17 residues. Some clones are missing from TCRdb's copy, which holds only in-frame ones; the method was immunoSEQ multiplex PCR. The table shows tens of thousands of clones, with around four fifths occurring only once. This TCR was sampled from a human donor in a cohort sampled during active COVID-19. The sequencing sample was made of peripheral blood. The gene calls are TRBV5-1 and TRBJ1-1, with 8 nucleotides matching TRBD1. The CDR3 sequence is CASSTGQGSAMNTEAFF. DNA for the CDR3: TGCGCCAGCAGCACCGGACAGGGTTCGGCCATGAACACTGAAGCTTTCTTT.